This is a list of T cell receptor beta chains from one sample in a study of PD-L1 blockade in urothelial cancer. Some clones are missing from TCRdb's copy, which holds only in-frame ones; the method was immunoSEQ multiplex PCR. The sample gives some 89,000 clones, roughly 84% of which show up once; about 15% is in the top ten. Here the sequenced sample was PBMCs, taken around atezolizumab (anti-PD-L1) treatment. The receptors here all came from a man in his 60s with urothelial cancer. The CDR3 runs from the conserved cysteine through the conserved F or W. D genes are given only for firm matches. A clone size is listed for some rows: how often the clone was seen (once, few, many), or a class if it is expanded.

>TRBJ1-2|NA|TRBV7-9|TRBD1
CASSPTGNYGYTF
TGTGCCAGCAGTCCGACAGGGAACTATGGCTACACCTTC
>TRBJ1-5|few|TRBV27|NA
CASSFPGQPQHF
TGTGCCAGCAGTTTTCCCGGGCAGCCCCAGCATTTT
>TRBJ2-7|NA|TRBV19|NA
CASSIEAGVGEQYF
TGTGCCAGTAGTATAGAGGCAGGGGTGGGTGAGCAGTACTTC
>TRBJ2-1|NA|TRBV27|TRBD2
CASSRGGGTSPTGEQFF
TGTGCCAGCAGTAGAGGCGGGGGGACTAGTCCCACAGGGGAGCAGTTCTTC
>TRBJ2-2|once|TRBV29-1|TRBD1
CSVDRGGTGELFF
TGCAGCGTGGACAGGGGGGGAACCGGGGAGCTGTTTTTT
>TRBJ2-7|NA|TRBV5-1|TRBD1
CASRGQAGSYEQYF
TGCGCCAGTAGAGGACAGGCGGGTTCCTACGAGCAGTACTTC
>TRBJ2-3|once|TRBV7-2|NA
CASSFNTDTQYF
TGTGCCAGCAGCTTCAACACAGATACGCAGTATTTT
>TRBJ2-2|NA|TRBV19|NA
CASSLSADTGELFF
TGTGCCAGTAGTTTATCTGCGGACACCGGGGAGCTGTTTTTT
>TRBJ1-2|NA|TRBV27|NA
CASSFVGGTSGYTF
TGTGCCAGCAGTTTTGTGGGGGGGACCTCTGGCTACACCTTC
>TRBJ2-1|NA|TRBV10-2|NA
CASSGSTNSYNEQFF
TGCGCCAGCAGTGGAAGCACCAACTCCTACAATGAGCAGTTCTTC
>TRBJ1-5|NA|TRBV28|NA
CASSFDGEGNQPQHF
TGTGCCAGCAGTTTTGACGGGGAGGGCAATCAGCCCCAGCATTTT
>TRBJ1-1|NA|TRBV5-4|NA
CASNSRDMNTEAFF
TGTGCCAGCAACTCCCGGGATATGAACACTGAAGCTTTCTTT
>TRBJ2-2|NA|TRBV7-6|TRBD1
CASSLQDRLASPGELFF
TGTGCCAGCAGCTTACAGGACAGGTTGGCCTCCCCCGGGGAGCTGTTTTTT
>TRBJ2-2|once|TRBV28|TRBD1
CASSWDRGLNTGELFF
TGTGCCAGCAGCTGGGACAGGGGGCTGAACACCGGGGAGCTGTTTTTT
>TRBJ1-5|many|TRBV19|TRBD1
CASSPGTGVGNQPQHF
TGTGCCAGTAGTCCTGGGACAGGGGTGGGCAATCAGCCCCAGCATTTT
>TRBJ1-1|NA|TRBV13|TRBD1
CASSLALGQGYSEAFF
TGTGCCAGCAGCTTAGCGCTCGGACAGGGGTATTCTGAAGCTTTCTTT
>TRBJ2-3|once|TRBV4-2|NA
CASSQMPPDYVATQYF
TGTGCCAGCAGCCAGATGCCCCCCGATTATGTGGCTACGCAGTATTTT
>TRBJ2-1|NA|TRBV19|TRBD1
CASSPDRGLEQFF
TGTGCCAGTAGCCCGGACAGGGGGCTTGAGCAGTTCTTC
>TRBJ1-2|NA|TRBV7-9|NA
CASSLAYKDSFYGYTF
TGTGCCAGCAGCTTAGCCTACAAGGACAGCTTCTATGGCTACACCTTC
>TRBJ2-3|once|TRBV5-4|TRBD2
CASSLALAGGGTDTQYF
TGTGCCAGCAGCTTGGCCCTAGCGGGAGGAGGCACAGATACGCAGTATTTT
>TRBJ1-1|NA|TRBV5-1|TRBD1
CASSIDRGNTEAFF
TGCGCCAGCAGCATCGACAGGGGAAACACTGAAGCTTTCTTT
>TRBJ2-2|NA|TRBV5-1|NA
CASSLTGGELFF
TGCGCCAGCAGCTTGACTGGCGGGGAGCTGTTTTTT
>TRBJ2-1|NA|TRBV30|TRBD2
CAWSASPGGNEQFF
TGTGCCTGGAGTGCCTCCCCGGGGGGGAATGAGCAGTTCTTC
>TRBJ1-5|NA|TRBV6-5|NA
CASRGGNQPQHF
TGTGCCAGTCGGGGGGGAAATCAGCCCCAGCATTTT
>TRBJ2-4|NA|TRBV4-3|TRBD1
CASSQGTGDIQYF
TGCGCCAGCAGCCAAGGGACAGGGGACATTCAGTACTTC
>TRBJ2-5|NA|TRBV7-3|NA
CASSLQQGRQETQYF
TGTGCCAGCAGCCTACAACAGGGGAGGCAAGAGACCCAGTACTTC
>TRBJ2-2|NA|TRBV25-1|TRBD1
CASSKSWGTGAPGELFF
TGTGCCAGCAGTAAGTCCTGGGGTACAGGGGCCCCCGGGGAGCTGTTTTTT
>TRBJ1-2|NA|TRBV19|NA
CASSIQGDGYTF
TGTGCCAGTAGTATTCAGGGCGATGGCTACACCTTC
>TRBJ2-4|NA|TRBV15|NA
CATSPLAGNIQYF
TGTGCCACCAGTCCCTTGGCGGGGAACATTCAGTACTTC
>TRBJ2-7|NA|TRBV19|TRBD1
CASSVTDRVGYYEQYF
TGTGCCAGTAGTGTGACGGACAGGGTAGGATACTACGAGCAGTACTTC
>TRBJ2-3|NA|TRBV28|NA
CASSFDSPQDTQYF
TGTGCCAGCAGTTTCGACAGCCCACAAGATACGCAGTATTTT
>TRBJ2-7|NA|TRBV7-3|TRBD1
CASSLHGTGGYEQYF
TGTGCCAGCAGCTTACACGGGACAGGGGGCTACGAGCAGTACTTC
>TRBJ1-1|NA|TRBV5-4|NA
CASRNDRSEAFF
TGTGCCAGCAGAAACGACCGGAGTGAAGCTTTCTTT
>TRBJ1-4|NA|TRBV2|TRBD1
CASSGETGMQKLFF
TGTGCCAGCAGTGGAGAGACAGGGATGCAAAAACTGTTTTTT
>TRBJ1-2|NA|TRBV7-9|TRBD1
CASSLGQINYGYTF
TGTGCCAGCAGCTTGGGACAGATTAACTATGGCTACACCTTC
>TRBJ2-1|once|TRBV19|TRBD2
CASSFGLAGGYEQFF
TGTGCCAGTAGTTTCGGACTAGCGGGAGGATATGAGCAGTTCTTC
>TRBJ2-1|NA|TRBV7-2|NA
CASRGGADNEQFF
TGTGCCAGCAGGGGGGGGGCCGACAATGAGCAGTTCTTC
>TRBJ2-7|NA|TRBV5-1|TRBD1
CASSFGQGISYEQYF
TGCGCCAGCAGCTTCGGACAGGGGATATCCTACGAGCAGTACTTC
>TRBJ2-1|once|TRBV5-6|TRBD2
CASSLPGTSLFF
TGTGCCAGCAGCCTACCTGGGACTAGTCTGTTCTTC
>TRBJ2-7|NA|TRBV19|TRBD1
CASSITTGGVYEQYF
TGTGCCAGTAGTATAACGACAGGGGGAGTCTACGAGCAGTACTTC
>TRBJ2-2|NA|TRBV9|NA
CASSARGGGLNTGELFF
TGTGCCAGCAGCGCCCGTGGGGGGGGCCTGAACACCGGGGAGCTGTTTTTT
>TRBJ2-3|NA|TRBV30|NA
CAWSGATTDTQYF
TGTGCCTGGAGTGGCGCAACCACAGATACGCAGTATTTT
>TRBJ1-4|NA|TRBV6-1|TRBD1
CASSASPGTGNEKLFF
TGTGCCAGCAGTGCATCTCCCGGGACAGGGAATGAAAAACTGTTTTTT
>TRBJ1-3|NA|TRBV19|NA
CASSISSSGNTIYF
TGTGCCAGTAGTATTTCTAGCTCTGGAAACACCATATATTTT
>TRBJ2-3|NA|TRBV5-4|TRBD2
CASSSGLAGHTDTQYF
TGTGCCAGCAGCTCTGGACTAGCGGGGCACACAGATACGCAGTATTTT
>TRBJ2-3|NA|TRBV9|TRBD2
CASSVEGSGGYTDTQYF
TGTGCCAGCAGCGTAGAGGGGAGCGGGGGGTACACAGATACGCAGTATTTT
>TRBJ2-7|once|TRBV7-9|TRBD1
CASSVQGQGPYEQYF
TGTGCCAGCAGCGTCCAAGGACAGGGTCCCTACGAGCAGTACTTC
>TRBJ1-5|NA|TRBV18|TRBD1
CASSQGQDNQPQHF
TGTGCCAGCTCACAAGGACAGGATAATCAGCCCCAGCATTTT
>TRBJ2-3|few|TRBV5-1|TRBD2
CASSVTSGGTDTQYF
TGCGCCAGCAGCGTTACTAGCGGGGGCACAGATACGCAGTATTTT